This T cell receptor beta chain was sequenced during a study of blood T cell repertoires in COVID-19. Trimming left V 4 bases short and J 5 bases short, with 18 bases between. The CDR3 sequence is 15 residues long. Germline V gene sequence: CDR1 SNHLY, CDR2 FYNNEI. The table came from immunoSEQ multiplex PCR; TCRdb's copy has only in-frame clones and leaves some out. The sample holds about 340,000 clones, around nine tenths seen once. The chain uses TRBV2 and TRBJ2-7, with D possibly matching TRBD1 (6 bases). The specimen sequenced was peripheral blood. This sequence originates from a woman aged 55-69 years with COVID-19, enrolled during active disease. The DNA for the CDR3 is TGTGCCAGCAGTGTCGGGACAAAAAGGTACGACGAGCAGTACTTC. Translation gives CASSVGTKRYDEQYF.